This T cell receptor beta chain derives from a study of early T cells in non-severe SARS-CoV-2 infection. Broader study findings: Matching with VDJdb favored anti-spike CD8 responses (missing private and CD4 specificities).

To note about this clonotype: Its antigen is not known. Given a much more abundant clone one base away, this may be a read error.

Unique molecular identifiers (one per individual cDNA molecule) were attached. Each CDR3 protein gets one entry after TCRdb re-called the 5' RACE reads with MiXCR. The sample gives over 60,000 distinct CDR3 sequences, 10% of which show up once; around 8% is in the top ten. Per the germline V gene, CDR1 is LGHNA and CDR2 is YSLEER. Trimming shortened V by 0 bases and J by 0 bases, and 12 bases separated the two germline ends. The CDR3 totals 16 residues. This chain uses TRBV4-3 with TRBJ2-7, with D perhaps given as TRBD1 or TRBD2 (5 bases each). The sequence derives from an adult who was a healthcare worker with PCR-confirmed SARS-CoV-2 infection or an uninfected control (not recorded which). Sequences were derived from whole blood, sampled at baseline. CDR3 in amino acids: CASSQDVGASSYEQYF. The CDR3 region has the DNA TGCGCCAGCAGCCAAGACGTCGGGGCTAGCTCCTACGAGCAGTACTTC.